Shown below are 28 T cell receptor beta chains from a single sample sequenced in a study of technical replicates of blood from a handful of donors (dated by TCRdb to between 2016 and 2019). The library came from the immunoSEQ multiplex PCR assay. The clones in this table, taken by TCRdb from immuneACCESS, are in-frame only. Not every clone is retained; where verified, under half of the shortfall comes from an unresolved V gene, and the cause of the rest is unknown. Within this sample are 95,000 to 100,000 clones, with 96% of them counted one time only. Of the sample, approximately 0.21% falls within the top ten clones. The sample comprised T cells isolated from PBMCs. Receptor source: a human donor in good health.

This chain connects TRBV18 to TRBJ1-4; 11 positions agree with TRBD1. Germline trimming cut 4 bases from V and 0 bases from J; bases unmatched to any gene: 4. CDR3 length: 17 residues. Germline CDR1 KGHSH, CDR2 LQKENI. CDR3 nucleotide sequence: TGTGCCAGCTCACGACCGGGACAGGGGGCAACTAATGAAAAACTGTTTTTT. It codes for CASSRPGQGATNEKLFF.

The rearrangement links TRBV4-1 to TRBJ2-7; D perhaps matches TRBD1 (6 bases). The CDR3 has 15 amino acids. V was pared by 3 bases and J by 2 bases, with 14 bases between. Germline-derived CDR1 and CDR2 are MGHRA and YSYEKL. The CDR3 nucleotides read TGCGCCAGCAGCCATGGAGGACAGCACGCCTACGAGCAGTACTTC. Encoded protein: CASSHGGQHAYEQYF.

The chain uses TRBV29-1 and TRBJ1-2; D is possibly TRBD1 (5 bases). The germline gives CDR1 SQVTM, CDR2 ANQGSEA. The CDR3 sequence is 14 residues long. Deletions cut 2 bases from V and 4 bases from J, with 14 bases between. The CDR3 DNA is TGCAGCGTTGAAAGGGGAGGGACGGGCTATGGCTACACCTTC. Translated, it gives CSVERGGTGYGYTF.

The gene calls are TRBV9 and TRBJ2-6, with 7 bases aligning to TRBD1. The germline V gene encodes CDR1 SGDLS and CDR2 YYNGEE. CDR3 size: 16 residues. V shed 1 base, J shed 0 bases, and the junction held 1 base outside the gene matches. The CDR3 DNA is TGTGCCAGCAGCGTAACAGGGGACTCTGGGGCCAACGTCCTGACTTTC. Amino acid sequence: CASSVTGDSGANVLTF.

DNA of the CDR3: TGTGCCAGCAGCTTGGTAGAGAATAGCAATCAGCCCCAGCATTTT. Translating it yields CASSLVENSNQPQHF. This chain connects TRBV5-6 to TRBJ1-5; D call uncertain. Trimming pared 0 bases from V and 0 bases from J, leaving 7 bases between. Germline V gene sequence: CDR1 SGHDT, CDR2 YYEEEE. This CDR3 has 15 residues. Filled out from reference TRBV5-6 and TRBJ1-5, the complete variable domain reads DAGVTQSPTHLIKTRGQQVTLRCSPKSGHDTVSWYQQALGQGPQFIFQYYEEEERQRGNFPDRFSGHQFPNYSSELNVNALLLGDSALYLCASSLVENSNQPQHFGDGTRLSIL.

This clone was recorded once. In DNA form, the CDR3 reads TGTGCCAGCAGTGTCCGGGACAGGCACAATGAGCAGTTCTTC. Translated: CASSVRDRHNEQFF. The V and J genes are TRBV6-1 and TRBJ2-1, with TRBD1 identical over 8 bases. Per the germline V gene, CDR1 is MNHNS and CDR2 is SASEGT. This CDR3 has 14 residues. V lost 4 bases to trimming and J lost 5 bases; unmatched junction nucleotides: 4.

The V gene is TRBV5-3, the J gene TRBJ1-2, with a tentative D call TRBD1 (6 bases). TRBV5-3 falls under the ORF class, with uncertain function. Trimming pared 2 bases from V and 7 bases from J, leaving 24 bases between. The CDR3 is 17 residues long. CDR3 sequence: CARSFLLCRQGIGGYTF. CDR3 nucleotide sequence: TGTGCCAGAAGCTTTCTATTATGTCGGCAGGGGATAGGTGGCTACACCTTC.

The chain couples TRBV5-5 to TRBJ2-1; 7 nucleotides align to TRBD2. This CDR3 has 16 residues. With 5 bases clipped from V and 9 bases from J, the junction kept 17 bases outside the gene matches. Germline V gene lookup returns CDR1 SGHKS and CDR2 YYEKEE (reference sequence). For the CDR3, the DNA is TGTGCCAGCAGAACGACTAGCCTTCGAGAACGGTTTGAGCAGTTCTTC. It codes for CASRTTSLRERFEQFF.

The CDR3 is CASSTTPGENQPQHF. CDR3 coding DNA: TGCGCCAGCAGCACAACACCCGGGGAGAATCAGCCCCAGCATTTT. This chain connects TRBV23-1 to TRBJ1-5, with D hard to call. TRBV23-1 qualifies as an ORF whose function is uncertain. Trimming removed 6 bases from V and 4 bases from J, with 16 bases in between. The CDR3 is 15 amino acids.

V and J are TRBV7-9 and TRBJ2-1; 7 bases are a match to TRBD1. Trimming at V came to 5 bases and at J to 2 bases, leaving 6 bases not matched to a gene. The germline CDR1 and CDR2 sequences are SEHNR and FQNEAQ (reference sequence). The CDR3 runs 15 residues. The CDR3 region has the DNA TGTGCCAGCAGCGATTATAGGGGGCCCTACAATGAGCAGTTCTTC. The encoded protein is CASSDYRGPYNEQFF.

The gene calls are TRBV27 and TRBJ2-1, with D unresolved. The CDR3 covers 14 residues. Germline CDR1 and CDR2: MNHEY and SMNVEV (reference sequence). V lost 5 bases, J lost 8 bases, and 16 bases lay in between. The CDR3 protein is CASSPRWAEYEQFF. DNA for the CDR3: TGTGCCAGCAGTCCTCGATGGGCAGAATATGAGCAGTTCTTC.

J is TRBJ2-4 and V is TRBV30; 9 bases fit TRBD1. With V trimmed by 6 bases and J by 8 bases, 14 bases remained unmatched. Germline-derived CDR1 and CDR2 are GTSNPN and SVGIG (reference sequence). This CDR3 spans 15 amino acids. CDR3 protein: CACSKRQGGVDIQYF. The CDR3, as DNA: TGTGCCTGTTCGAAAAGACAGGGGGGAGTTGACATTCAGTACTTC.

This chain joins TRBV5-6 and TRBJ2-3; 7 bases agree with TRBD2. Germline values: CDR1 SGHDT, CDR2 YYEEEE. Trimming cost V 1 base and J 3 bases; bases outside gene matches: 5. CDR3 length: 15 residues. CDR3 bases: TGTGCCAGCAGCTTGTGGGGGGGTGGAACAGATACGCAGTATTTT. This gives the protein CASSLWGGGTDTQYF.

The rearrangement links TRBV4-1 to TRBJ2-3; 11 bases line up with TRBD2. Losses at the gene ends were 1 base for V and 5 bases for J; bases not matched to a gene: 5. The CDR3 totals 16 residues. Germline V gene data show CDR1 as MGHRA and CDR2 as YSYEKL. The CDR3 sequence is CASSQVSGRAKDTQYF. For the CDR3, the DNA is TGCGCCAGCAGCCAAGTTAGCGGGAGGGCCAAAGATACGCAGTATTTT.

This rearrangement joins TRBV6-5 to TRBJ2-1; D ambiguous. Germline CDR1 and CDR2: MNHEY and SVGAGI. Trimming removed 8 bases at V and 4 bases at J, with 12 bases between. The CDR3 runs to 13 residues. CDR3 sequence: CASRSDGYNEQFF. CDR3 nucleotides: TGTGCCAGCCGGAGTGACGGATACAATGAGCAGTTCTTC.

V is TRBV19 and J is TRBJ2-1, with 7 bases lining up with TRBD2. The junction had 4 bases not matched to a gene; V was cut back by 5 bases and J by 0 bases. Germline V CDR1 and CDR2: LNHDA, SQIVND (reference sequence). The CDR3 consists of 15 residues. CDR3 sequence reads: CASSGEGSSYNEQFF. CDR3 DNA: TGTGCCAGTAGTGGGGAGGGGAGCTCCTACAATGAGCAGTTCTTC.

The chain links TRBV14 to TRBJ2-5, with D perhaps matching TRBD2 (5 bases). V lost 5 bases to trimming and J lost 13 bases, with 14 bases between them. The CDR3 has 11 residues. The germline V gene encodes CDR1 SGHDN and CDR2 FVKESK. CDR3 DNA: TGTGCCAGCAGCAGGAGGAGCGCTCTGTACTTC. It yields the protein CASSRRSALYF.

This sequence joins TRBV28 and TRBJ1-2, with D unclear. The CDR3 totals 13 residues. Trimming stripped 2 bases from V and 0 bases from J, with 4 bases between. Per germline, CDR1 MDHEN and CDR2 SYDVKM. The CDR3 DNA reads as TGTGCCAGCAGTTTAACGGCTAACTATGGCTACACCTTC. Translated: CASSLTANYGYTF.

The V and J genes are TRBV5-1 and TRBJ2-3; 9 bases agree with TRBD2. The CDR3 covers 16 residues. V lost 5 bases, J lost 1 base, and 8 bases stayed unmatched. CDR1 and CDR2 from the germline V gene are SGHRS and YFSETQ. The CDR3 coding sequence is TGCGCCAGCAGTATAGCGGGAGTCCAGGGCACAGATACGCAGTATTTT. Encoded protein: CASSIAGVQGTDTQYF.

The gene calls are TRBV7-6 and TRBJ1-2; 8 nucleotides align to TRBD1. Germline V gene sequence: CDR1 SGHVS, CDR2 FNYEAQ. V lost 2 bases, J lost 6 bases, and 11 bases stayed unmatched. This CDR3 comprises 16 residues. The CDR3 loop is CASSLSLTGGPNGYTF. In DNA form, the CDR3 reads TGTGCCAGCAGCTTATCCCTTACAGGGGGGCCGAATGGCTACACCTTC. Variable domain in full (rest from reference TRBV7-6 and TRBJ1-2): GAGVSQSPRYKVTKRGQDVALRCDPISGHVSLYWYRQALGQGPEFLTYFNYEAQQDKSGLPNDRFSAERPEGSISTLTIQRTEQRDSAMYRCASSLSLTGGPNGYTFGSGTRLTVV.

The J gene is TRBJ1-2, the V gene TRBV6-4, with 9 bases aligning to TRBD1. The J segment lost 0 bases and the V segment lost 2 bases, leaving 7 bases of the junction unmatched. Looked up from germline, CDR1 is MRHNA and CDR2 is SNTAGT. The CDR3 is 17 amino acids. The CDR3, as DNA: TGTGCCAGCAGTGACCGCCGTGGACAGGGGCCTAACTATGGCTACACCTTC. This translates into CASSDRRGQGPNYGYTF.

This sequence joins TRBV2 and TRBJ2-1; possibly TRBD1 for D (6 bases). In germline, CDR1 is SNHLY, CDR2 FYNNEI. This CDR3 contains 15 residues. Trimming pared 4 bases from V and 1 base from J, leaving 11 bases between. The CDR3 loop is CASSAHRESYNEQFF. In DNA form, the CDR3 reads TGTGCCAGCAGTGCGCACAGGGAGTCCTACAATGAGCAGTTCTTC.

A single count supports this clone. V is TRBV5-1 and J is TRBJ2-1, with 9 bases aligning to TRBD2. With 0 bases clipped from V and 10 bases from J, the junction kept 8 bases outside the gene matches. CDR1 SGHRS and CDR2 YFSETQ come from the germline V gene. CDR3 size: 15 residues. CDR3 amino acids: CASSLGVNSGSEQFF. The CDR3 coding sequence is TGCGCCAGCAGCTTGGGCGTGAATAGCGGGAGCGAGCAGTTCTTC.

The J gene is TRBJ2-1, the V gene TRBV5-1; 10 bases fit TRBD2. V trimming: 0 bases; J trimming: 6 bases; junction bases outside the gene matches: 6. This CDR3 contains 16 residues. Germline CDR1 is SGHRS and CDR2 is YFSETQ. The CDR3, as DNA: TGCGCCAGCAGCTTGGGGACTCGACTAGCGGGCAATGAGCAGTTCTTC. It codes for CASSLGTRLAGNEQFF.

The chain recombines TRBV19 with TRBJ1-4; the D is unclear. CDR1 is LNHDA, CDR2 SQIVND, per germline (reference sequence). The germline V and J ends were trimmed by 3 bases and 8 bases, with 13 bases remaining between them. This CDR3 comprises 14 residues. CDR3 DNA sequence: TGTGCCAGTAGTATTGATACAGTTCAAGAAAAACTGTTTTTT. This translates into CASSIDTVQEKLFF.

V usage is TRBV18 and J usage is TRBJ1-2, with a tentative D call TRBD1 (5 bases). This CDR3 comprises 15 residues. CDR1 KGHSH and CDR2 LQKENI come from the germline V gene. V was trimmed by 6 bases and J by 3 bases, leaving 17 bases between them. The CDR3 DNA reads TGTGCCAGCTCCCCCGCGGGGCAGCTGGACTATGGCTACACCTTC. Translated: CASSPAGQLDYGYTF. Variable domain in full (rest from reference TRBV18 and TRBJ1-2): NAGVMQNPRHLVRRRGQEARLRCSPMKGHSHVYWYRQLPEEGLKFMVYLQKENIIDESGMPKERFSAEFPKEGPSILRIQQVVRGDSAAYFCASSPAGQLDYGYTFGSGTRLTVV.

The chain combines TRBV2 with TRBJ2-3, with D maybe TRBD1 (5 bases). Per the germline V gene, CDR1 is SNHLY and CDR2 is FYNNEI. V lost 10 bases and J lost 8, with 22 bases in between. There are 14 residues in the CDR3. The CDR3 DNA is TGTGCCACGCACAGGTCTCAGGATCTGAGTACGCAGTATTTT. Amino acids: CATHRSQDLSTQYF.

The rearrangement joins TRBV28 to TRBJ2-7, with D possibly being TRBD1 (6 bases). The CDR3 is 12 residues long. V was cut by 7 bases and J by 3 bases, with 10 bases left in between. Germline values: CDR1 MDHEN, CDR2 SYDVKM. CDR3 bases: TGTGCCAGCAACTTGGACAGCTACGAGCAGTACTTC. Its protein is CASNLDSYEQYF.